The clone carrying this TCR beta chain has at least ten counts. Its antigen remains unknown. Read coverage stops 3 residues before the CDR3 terminus; the germline J gene supplies the remainder. The data derive from a study of T cell clonality in common variable immunodeficiency. The study's findings and limits: CVID patient heterogeneity limited repertoire-clinical complication correlations.

From germline, CDR1 is KGHSH and CDR2 LQKENI. CDR3 length equals 12 residues. The ends were cut back, 6 bases at V and 3 bases at J, with 9 bases in the middle. Profiled with immunoSEQ multiplex PCR; TCRdb holds only in-frame clones, not every one. In total the sample includes some 40,000 clones, none of them seen once. The clonotype originates from a person aged 18 to 69 in good health. The rearrangement joins TRBV18 to TRBJ2-7, with D unclear. Sample: peripheral blood mononuclear cells. The CDR3 here is CASSPDNYEQYF. CDR3 bases read: TGTGCCAGCTCTCCCGACAACTACGAG.